This T cell receptor (beta chain) was observed in a study of blood T cell repertoires in COVID-19. On the study more broadly: T cells, B-cell-depleted T cells, or PBMCs provided the cDNA or gDNA that served as material.

Assay: immunoSEQ multiplex PCR; the TCRdb copy retains only in-frame clones and omits some. In the table there are over 75,000 clones, 75% to 90% of which are singletons. The CDR3 loop spans 13 amino acids. V gave up 8 bases and J gave up 4 bases; unmatched junction bases: 5. The TCR was taken from a woman in her 70s with acute or convalescent COVID-19. Sequencing was done on a sample of peripheral blood. The chain employs TRBV12-3 or TRBV12-4 and TRBJ1-5; 7 bases map to TRBD1. CDR3 region: CASGRQGNQPQHF. CDR3 coding DNA: TGTGCCAGCGGAAGACAGGGAAATCAGCCCCAGCATTTT.